The 32 T cell receptor beta chains presented below share a single source sample, sequenced in a study of CD8+ T cells in alopecia areata. Reverse transcription of extracted RNA yielded cDNA, which provided the sequencing template. This table comes from immunoSEQ multiplex PCR, and its TCRdb copy is limited to in-frame clones, with some not included. The table lists about 97,000 clones, around 38% of them singletons, with approximately 1.2% in the top ten. Sequencing was done on a sample of CD4+ T cells sorted from blood. These receptors originate from a human donor with alopecia areata.

This clone came up once. This chain uses TRBV5-6 with TRBJ2-3; weak D call: TRBD1 (6 bases). Trimming took off 4 bases at V and 2 bases at J, with 8 bases between the two ends. The CDR3 covers 13 residues. The V gene's germline CDR1 is SGHDT and CDR2 YYEEEE. DNA for the CDR3: TGTGCCAGCAGCGGGACAACCACAGATACGCAGTATTTT. Translated: CASSGTTTDTQYF.

V usage is TRBV19 and J usage is TRBJ2-1; 8 bases agree with TRBD1. The V gene's germline CDR1 is LNHDA and CDR2 SQIVND (reference sequence). The CDR3 is 12 amino acids. V dropped 5 bases and J dropped 12; count of bases not matched to a gene: 6. CDR3 residues: CASSSGGGGQFF. CDR3 DNA sequence: TGTGCCAGTAGTTCAGGGGGCGGTGGGCAGTTCTTC.

The J gene is TRBJ1-1, the V gene TRBV9; D not resolved. Trimming shortened V by 0 bases and J by 8 bases, and 14 bases separated the two germline ends. The CDR3 runs to 14 residues. CDR1 and CDR2 (germline): SGDLS, YYNGEE. The chain's CDR3 is CASSVDLFITEAFF. CDR3 bases: TGTGCCAGCAGCGTAGACCTATTTATTACGGAAGCTTTCTTT. The full variable domain, its missing parts supplied by reference TRBV9 and TRBJ1-1, is DSGVTQTPKHLITATGQRVTLRCSPRSGDLSVYWYQQSLDQGLQFLIQYYNGEERAKGNILERFSAQQFPDLHSELNLSSLELGDSALYFCASSVDLFITEAFFGQGTRLTVV.

The sample holds a few counts of this clone. The chain employs TRBV9 and TRBJ2-6; TRBD2 matches 7 bases. V shed 4 bases and J 6 bases; nucleotides not matched to a gene: 13. CDR1 is SGDLS, CDR2 YYNGEE, per germline. CDR3 size: 17 residues. The CDR3 loop is CASSSRGDSGEANVLTF. The CDR3 coding sequence is TGTGCCAGCAGCTCCCGGGGGGACTCTGGTGAGGCCAACGTCCTGACTTTC.

This clone was seen only a few times. The genes are TRBV7-9 and TRBJ2-2; TRBD1 matches 8 bases. Unmatched junction bases numbered 6, after V lost 5 bases and J lost 4 bases. Germline values: CDR1 SEHNR, CDR2 FQNEAQ (reference sequence). The CDR3 is 15 residues long. DNA of the CDR3: TGTGCCAGCAGCCCCAGGGGGCGCACCACCGGGGAGCTGTTTTTT. Translation gives CASSPRGRTTGELFF.

This clone was recorded a few times. The rearrangement uses TRBV19 and TRBJ2-1, with 7 bases lining up with TRBD2. The ends lost 7 bases at V and 0 bases at J; junction bases unmatched: 3. Germline-derived CDR1 and CDR2 are LNHDA and SQIVND (reference sequence). The CDR3 consists of 14 residues. CDR3: CASIGGSSYNEQFF. The CDR3 DNA reads as TGTGCCAGTATTGGCGGGAGCTCCTACAATGAGCAGTTCTTC.

This clone has a handful of counts. V gene TRBV5-1 combines with J gene TRBJ2-7; D possibly corresponds to TRBD2 (7 bases). This CDR3 has 14 residues. The germline CDR1 and CDR2 sequences are SGHRS and YFSETQ. V lost 9 bases and J lost 0, with 16 bases in between. CDR3 amino acids: CATRGAEPSYEQYF. DNA of the CDR3: TGCGCCACCCGGGGGGCAGAACCCTCCTACGAGCAGTACTTC.

This chain uses TRBV7-9 with TRBJ2-1, with TRBD2 matching 10 bases. With V trimmed by 3 bases and J by 3 bases, 5 bases remained unmatched. This CDR3 has 16 amino acids. The V gene's germline CDR1 is SEHNR and CDR2 FQNEAQ (reference sequence). Here the CDR3 reads CASSFSGGNFYNEQFF. In DNA form, the CDR3 reads TGTGCCAGCAGCTTTAGCGGGGGGAATTTCTACAATGAGCAGTTCTTC.

V and J are TRBV5-1 and TRBJ1-2, with D possibly matching TRBD1 (5 bases). Between the trimmed V and J ends, which lost 4 bases and 6 bases, there was a span of 13 bases. Germline V gene lookup returns CDR1 SGHRS and CDR2 YFSETQ. The CDR3 has 13 residues. CDR3 sequence: CASSAGTADGYTF. The CDR3 bases are TGCGCCAGCAGCGCCGGGACCGCGGATGGCTACACCTTC.

The table lists this clone with a few counts. The V and J genes are TRBV4-3 and TRBJ2-1, with D unclear. Trimming took 0 bases from V and 6 from J, leaving 6 bases between them. CDR3 size: 13 residues. CDR1 and CDR2 (germline): LGHNA, YSLEER. The CDR3 here is CASSQDLGNEQFF. The CDR3, as DNA: TGCGCCAGCAGCCAAGATTTGGGCAATGAGCAGTTCTTC.

The rearrangement joins TRBV7-9 to TRBJ2-1; a weak D match, TRBD1 (7 bases). The CDR3 extends over 16 amino acids. The V gene's germline CDR1 is SEHNR and CDR2 FQNEAQ (reference sequence). V was trimmed by 5 bases and J by 8 bases, leaving 22 bases between them. CDR3 nucleotides: TGTGCCAGCAGCCATACGGACCCGGGACAGCGGGATGAGCAGTTCTTC. This sequence encodes CASSHTDPGQRDEQFF.

The CDR3 DNA is TGCAGCGTTCGTGCAACTAATGAAAAACTGTTTTTT. It encodes CSVRATNEKLFF. This chain links TRBV29-1 with TRBJ1-4; no clear D. Germline V gives CDR1 SQVTM, CDR2 ANQGSEA. The V end lost 5 bases, the J end lost 0 bases, and 4 bases lay between the germline ends. The CDR3 has 12 residues.

This chain links TRBV23-1 with TRBJ1-2, with unresolved D. TRBV23-1 carries the ORF label, with uncertain function. The CDR3 runs 15 residues. V dropped 0 bases and J dropped 8 bases, with 16 bases sitting between them. Here the CDR3 DNA reads TGCGCCAGCAGTCAATCGGGTGGAGCCAGAGGGGGCTACACCTTC. Translation: CASSQSGGARGGYTF.

This clone has a handful of counts. This chain joins TRBV28 and TRBJ2-7; no reliable D call. V lost 6 bases, J lost 4 bases, and 7 bases lay in between. Germline CDR1 reads MDHEN; CDR2 reads SYDVKM. This CDR3 comprises 11 residues. The CDR3 nucleotides are TGTGCCAGCAGCGACGGGTACGAGCAGTACTTC. It specifies CASSDGYEQYF.

This clone was seen only once. The chain carries TRBV30 and TRBJ1-5; D remains unclear. Germline V gene data show CDR1 as GTSNPN and CDR2 as SVGIG (reference sequence). There are 12 residues in the CDR3. V was clipped by 5 bases and J by 5 bases, with 10 bases between them. The DNA for the CDR3 is TGTGCCTGGTCCAGGAGGTATCAGCCCCAGCATTTT. Translated: CAWSRRYQPQHF. The complete variable domain, with remaining parts taken from reference TRBV30 and TRBJ1-5, reads SQTIHQWPATLVQPVGSPLSLECTVEGTSNPNLYWYRQAAGRGLQLLFYSVGIGQISSEVPQNLSASRPQDRQFILSSKKLLLSDSGFYLCAWSRRYQPQHFGDGTRLSIL.

This chain links TRBV11-2 with TRBJ2-1; a possible D gene is TRBD1 (6 bases). CDR1 is SGHAT, CDR2 FQNNGV, per germline. The CDR3 contains 14 residues. V lost 4 bases and J 8 bases, leaving 15 bases between the germline ends. The CDR3 reads CASSSQGIVDEQFF. CDR3 nucleotide sequence: TGTGCCAGCAGCTCCCAGGGGATCGTGGATGAGCAGTTCTTC.

V gene TRBV2 combines with J gene TRBJ2-2; possible D gene TRBD1, 7 bases. Germline loops: CDR1 SNHLY, CDR2 FYNNEI. The CDR3 covers 16 residues. Trimming removed 3 bases at V and 6 bases at J, with 17 bases between. In DNA, the CDR3 is TGTGCCAGCAGTGACCCCCGTCAGGGGGAGGCCGGGGAGCTGTTTTTT. Translating it yields CASSDPRQGEAGELFF.

This clone was observed a few times. This chain connects TRBV7-9 to TRBJ2-7; no reliable D call. Trimming took off 0 bases at V and 2 bases at J, with 8 bases between the two ends. This CDR3 spans 14 amino acids. Germline CDR1 and CDR2: SEHNR and FQNEAQ (reference sequence). The CDR3 sequence: CASSLAQTTYEQYF. The CDR3, as DNA: TGTGCCAGCAGCTTAGCACAGACAACCTACGAGCAGTACTTC.

The chain carries TRBV19 and TRBJ2-1; 10 bases fit TRBD2. This CDR3 has 16 residues. In germline, CDR1 is LNHDA, CDR2 SQIVND (reference sequence). V was clipped by 5 bases and J by 5 bases; unmatched bases: 9. CDR3 DNA sequence: TGTGCCAGTAGTCGAACACCGGGACTAGCGAACAATGAGCAGTTCTTC. Its translation: CASSRTPGLANNEQFF.

The rearrangement joins TRBV5-1 to TRBJ2-7; D is uncertain. This CDR3 has 13 residues. From germline, CDR1 is SGHRS and CDR2 YFSETQ. Trimming shortened V by 7 bases and J by 1 base, and 12 bases separated the two germline ends. The CDR3 DNA reads TGCGCCAGCCAAGGATTGAATTCCTACGAGCAGTACTTC. Translated, it gives CASQGLNSYEQYF. The whole variable domain, remainder taken from reference TRBV5-1 and TRBJ2-7, is KAGVTQTPRYLIKTRGQQVTLSCSPISGHRSVSWYQQTPGQGLQFLFEYFSETQRNKGNFPGRFSGRQFSNSRSEMNVSTLELGDSALYLCASQGLNSYEQYFGPGTRLTVT.

V usage is TRBV27 and J usage is TRBJ1-2; D is uncertain. V lost 3 bases and J lost 8, with 13 bases in between. Germline V gene data show CDR1 as MNHEY and CDR2 as SMNVEV (reference sequence). There are 13 residues in the CDR3. This chain's CDR3 is CASSFGRSQGYTF. CDR3 in DNA: TGTGCCAGCAGTTTTGGCCGGTCTCAGGGCTACACCTTC.

This clone has ten or more counts. The chain carries TRBV5-5 and TRBJ2-7, with 7 bases aligning to TRBD1. V shed 5 bases, J shed 2 bases, and the junction held 16 bases outside the gene matches. The germline V gene has CDR1 SGHKS and CDR2 YYEKEE (reference sequence). The length of the CDR3 is 17 residues. The CDR3 region is CASRLVATGTDPYEQYF. The DNA of the CDR3 is TGTGCCAGCAGGCTTGTCGCCACCGGGACAGACCCCTACGAGCAGTACTTC.

This clone has only a few counts. The J gene is TRBJ2-7, the V gene TRBV7-2; TRBD2 agrees at 8 bases. The V segment lost 2 bases and the J segment 9 bases; nucleotides outside the gene matches: 21. Germline loops: CDR1 SGHTA, CDR2 FQGNSA. The CDR3 runs 18 residues. The DNA of the CDR3 is TGTGCCAGCAGCTTAAATCCCTTCAGTAGCGGGACGGGAGAAAGGCAGTACTTC. It specifies CASSLNPFSSGTGERQYF.

CDR3 sequence: CASSLDGRDEQFF. In DNA form, the CDR3 reads TGTGCCAGCAGCTTAGACGGGCGGGATGAGCAGTTCTTC. V and J are TRBV7-9 and TRBJ2-1; a possible D gene is TRBD2 (5 bases). This CDR3 has 13 residues. V was clipped by 1 base and J by 8 bases, with 9 bases between them. From germline, CDR1 is SEHNR and CDR2 FQNEAQ (reference sequence).

The chain employs TRBV11-2 and TRBJ2-7; 10 nucleotides line up with TRBD2. The V gene end was trimmed by 5 bases and the J gene end by 4 bases; junction bases not matched to a gene: 5. The CDR3 totals 14 residues. Germline CDR1 SGHAT, CDR2 FQNNGV. CDR3: CASSPRTSGYEQYF. CDR3 bases: TGTGCCAGCAGCCCGCGGACTAGCGGATACGAGCAGTACTTC.

The V gene is TRBV5-4, the J gene TRBJ2-5, with TRBD2 matching over 7 bases. Unmatched junction bases numbered 16, after V lost 0 bases and J lost 5 bases. The germline CDR1 and CDR2 sequences are SGHNT and YYREEE (reference sequence). The CDR3 runs to 18 residues. The CDR3 sequence is CASSLGVVESGTRETQYF. The DNA of the CDR3 is TGTGCCAGCAGCTTGGGGGTCGTCGAGAGCGGGACCCGGGAGACCCAGTACTTC.

This clone was seen a few times. The chain uses TRBV30 and TRBJ2-7; 8 bases align to TRBD1. Germline CDR1 reads GTSNPN; CDR2 reads SVGIG (reference sequence). This CDR3 is built from 12 residues. The J segment lost 10 bases and the V segment lost 3 bases, leaving 8 bases of the junction unmatched. The CDR3 protein is CAWSAGQGLQYF. CDR3 nucleotide sequence: TGTGCCTGGAGCGCCGGACAGGGATTACAGTACTTC.

CDR3 DNA sequence: TGTGCCAGCAGCTTATCCGGGACAGTATTGTACGAGCAGTACTTC. Protein: CASSLSGTVLYEQYF. V and J are TRBV11-1 and TRBJ2-7, with 7 nucleotides matching TRBD1. Germline trimming cut 2 bases from V and 4 bases from J; bases unmatched to any gene: 8. The germline CDR1 and CDR2 sequences are SGHAT and FQDESV (reference sequence). There are 15 residues in the CDR3.

Worth noting for this clone: One end of the junction does not line up with germline, which may come from a read error. The V and J genes are TRBV30 and TRBJ1-1, with 8 bases identical to TRBD1. In germline, CDR1 is GTSNPN, CDR2 SVGIG (reference sequence). CDR3 length: 14 amino acids. The CDR3 DNA sequence: TGTGCTTGGACAGGGATCACGGCGAACACTGAAGCTTTCTTT. Its protein product is CAWTGITANTEAFF.

Only a few counts were recorded for this clone. The V gene is TRBV29-1, the J gene TRBJ2-4, with 7 bases identical to TRBD1. Germline values: CDR1 SQVTM, CDR2 ANQGSEA. The CDR3 totals 14 residues. V was pared by 6 bases and J by 1 base, with 6 bases of the junction left unmatched. CDR3 in amino acids: CSVLRGTAKNIQYF. DNA for the CDR3: TGCAGCGTACTCAGGGGGACGGCCAAAAACATTCAGTACTTC. Variable domain in full (rest from reference TRBV29-1 and TRBJ2-4): SAVISQKPSRDICQRGTSLTIQCQVDSQVTMMFWYRQQPGQSLTLIATANQGSEATYESGFVIDKFPISRPNLTFSTLTVSNMSPEDSSIYLCSVLRGTAKNIQYFGAGTRLSVL.

The chain uses TRBV27 and TRBJ2-2; D is ambiguous. Trimming removed 0 bases at V and 7 bases at J, with 6 bases between. There are 13 residues in the CDR3. Germline V lookup: CDR1 MNHEY, CDR2 SMNVEV (reference sequence). CDR3 sequence (DNA): TGTGCCAGCAGTTTATCTGGAATCGGGGAGCTGTTTTTT. Amino acid sequence: CASSLSGIGELFF.

V and J are TRBV28 and TRBJ2-7; D gene unclear. V lost 2 bases and J 3 bases, leaving 11 bases between the germline ends. There are 14 residues in the CDR3. Germline lookup yields CDR1 MDHEN and CDR2 SYDVKM. The CDR3 is CASSLVPWGYEQYF. The CDR3 DNA sequence: TGTGCCAGCAGTTTAGTCCCGTGGGGCTACGAGCAGTACTTC.